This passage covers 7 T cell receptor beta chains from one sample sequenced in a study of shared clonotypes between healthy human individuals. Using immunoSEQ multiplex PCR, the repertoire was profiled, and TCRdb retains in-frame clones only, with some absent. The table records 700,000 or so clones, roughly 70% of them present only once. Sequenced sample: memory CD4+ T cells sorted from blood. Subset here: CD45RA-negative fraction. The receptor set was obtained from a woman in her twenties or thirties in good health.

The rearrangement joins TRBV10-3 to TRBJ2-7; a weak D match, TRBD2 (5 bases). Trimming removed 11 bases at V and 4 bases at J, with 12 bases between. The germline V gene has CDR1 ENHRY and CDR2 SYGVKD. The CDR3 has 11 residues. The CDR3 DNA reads TGTGCCGTCTCTCGGGATTACGAGCAGTACTTC. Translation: CAVSRDYEQYF.

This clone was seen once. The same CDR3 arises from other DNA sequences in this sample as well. CDR3 sequence reads: CSVGTQGSGNTIYF. CDR3 sequence (DNA): TGCAGCGTTGGGACACAGGGATCTGGAAACACCATATATTTT. This chain connects TRBV29-1 to TRBJ1-3, with D possibly being TRBD1 (6 bases). The V and J ends lost 4 bases and 1 base respectively, with 11 bases between them. The CDR3 has 14 amino acids. Germline V lookup: CDR1 SQVTM, CDR2 ANQGSEA.

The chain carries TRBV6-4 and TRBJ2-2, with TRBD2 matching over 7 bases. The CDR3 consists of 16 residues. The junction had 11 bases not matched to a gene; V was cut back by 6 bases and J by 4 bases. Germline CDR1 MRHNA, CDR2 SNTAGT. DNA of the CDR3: TGTGCCAGCAGCAGTTCGGCTAGCGGATTCACCGGGGAGCTGTTTTTT. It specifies CASSSSASGFTGELFF.

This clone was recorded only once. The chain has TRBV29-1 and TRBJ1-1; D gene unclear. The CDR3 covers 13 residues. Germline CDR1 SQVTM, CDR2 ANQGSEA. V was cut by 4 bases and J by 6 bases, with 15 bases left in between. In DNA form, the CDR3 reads TGCAGCGTTGTCGGGTTTGGAATCCCTGAAGCTTTCTTT. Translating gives CSVVGFGIPEAFF.

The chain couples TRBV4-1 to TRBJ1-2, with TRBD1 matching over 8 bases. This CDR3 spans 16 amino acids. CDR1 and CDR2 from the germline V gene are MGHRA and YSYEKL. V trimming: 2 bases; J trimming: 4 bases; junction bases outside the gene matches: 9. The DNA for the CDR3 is TGCGCCAGCAGCCAAAATTTACGGACAGGGATCTATGGCTACACCTTC. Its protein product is CASSQNLRTGIYGYTF.

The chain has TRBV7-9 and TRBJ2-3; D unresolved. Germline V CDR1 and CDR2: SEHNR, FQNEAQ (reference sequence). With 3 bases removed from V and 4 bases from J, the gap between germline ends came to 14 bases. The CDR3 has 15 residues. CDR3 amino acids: CASSFTYTRADTQYF. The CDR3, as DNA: TGTGCCAGCAGCTTTACGTACACACGGGCAGATACGCAGTATTTT.

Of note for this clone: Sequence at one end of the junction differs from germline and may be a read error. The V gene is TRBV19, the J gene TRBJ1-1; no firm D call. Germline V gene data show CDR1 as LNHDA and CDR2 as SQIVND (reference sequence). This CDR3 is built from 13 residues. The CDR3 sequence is CTSSITSATQAFF. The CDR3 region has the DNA TGTACCAGTAGTATCACATCGGCCACCCAAGCTTTCTTT.